This is a list of T cell receptor beta chains from one sample in a study of blood T cell repertoires in COVID-19. Sequencing used immunoSEQ multiplex PCR; TCRdb keeps in-frame clones, though not all of them. The sample has about 190,000 clones, less than 85% seen once. The sample was peripheral blood. The source of these receptors is a man aged 50 to 60 who had recovered from COVID-19. Both conserved end residues are part of each CDR3. The order of the fields is clone size, J gene, V gene, CDR3 protein. Where a row states a size, it is once, few, many or the class of an expanded clone; other rows omit it.

clone size: few
J gene: TRBJ2-2
V gene: TRBV28
CDR3 protein: CASRINRVRNTGELFF

clone size: .
J gene: TRBJ2-7
V gene: TRBV18
CDR3 protein: CASSPYPNSYEQYF

clone size: .
J gene: TRBJ2-7
V gene: TRBV18
CDR3 protein: CASSSGLGGSDEQYF

clone size: .
J gene: TRBJ2-7
V gene: TRBV5-1
CDR3 protein: CASSFDRSYEQYF

clone size: .
J gene: TRBJ1-2
V gene: TRBV30
CDR3 protein: CAWRLNTGNGYTF

clone size: .
J gene: TRBJ2-5
V gene: TRBV19
CDR3 protein: CATGGVYETQYF

clone size: .
J gene: TRBJ2-3
V gene: TRBV27
CDR3 protein: CASRRSTDTQYF

clone size: .
J gene: TRBJ2-5
V gene: TRBV19
CDR3 protein: CASSAQLAGDKETQYF

clone size: few
J gene: TRBJ1-1
V gene: TRBV7-2
CDR3 protein: CASSLTPGLNTEAFF

clone size: .
J gene: TRBJ1-1
V gene: TRBV18
CDR3 protein: CASSQGIGSSNTEAFF

clone size: .
J gene: TRBJ2-4
V gene: TRBV28
CDR3 protein: CASSLAASGRDRNIQYF

clone size: .
J gene: TRBJ2-7
V gene: TRBV30
CDR3 protein: CAWSDYYEQYF

clone size: .
J gene: TRBJ2-7
V gene: TRBV6-5
CDR3 protein: CASSYTSGSSYEQYF

clone size: .
J gene: TRBJ2-7
V gene: TRBV9
CDR3 protein: CASSVRDRGVYEQYF

clone size: .
J gene: TRBJ2-1
V gene: TRBV24-1
CDR3 protein: CATSDPGPTGPEQFF

clone size: .
J gene: TRBJ1-5
V gene: TRBV30
CDR3 protein: CAWCGQSNQPQHF

clone size: once
J gene: TRBJ2-1
V gene: TRBV14
CDR3 protein: CASSLSGIPNNEQFF

clone size: .
J gene: TRBJ2-2
V gene: TRBV10-3
CDR3 protein: CAIGLAGGPGTGELFF

clone size: .
J gene: TRBJ1-2
V gene: TRBV19
CDR3 protein: CANPLWDRYNYGYTF

clone size: .
J gene: TRBJ2-7
V gene: TRBV11-3
CDR3 protein: CASSLSRDYEQYF

clone size: .
J gene: TRBJ2-3
V gene: TRBV7-3
CDR3 protein: CASSSRDITDTQYF

clone size: once
J gene: TRBJ2-7
V gene: TRBV20-1
CDR3 protein: CSAREYYEQYF

clone size: .
J gene: TRBJ2-1
V gene: TRBV12-3/TRBV12-4
CDR3 protein: CASSRGGGEQFF

clone size: .
J gene: TRBJ2-2
V gene: TRBV19
CDR3 protein: CASSISTATLNTGELFF

clone size: .
J gene: TRBJ2-7
V gene: TRBV28
CDR3 protein: CASSFERRLSEQYF

clone size: few
J gene: TRBJ1-5
V gene: TRBV5-1
CDR3 protein: CASSLGETVNQPQHF

clone size: once
J gene: TRBJ2-2
V gene: TRBV2
CDR3 protein: CASSEAYGRGFSGELFF

clone size: .
J gene: TRBJ1-2
V gene: TRBV28
CDR3 protein: CASSLQRFYGYTF

clone size: .
J gene: TRBJ2-2
V gene: TRBV2
CDR3 protein: CASEGLAGNTGELFF